This is a list of T cell receptor beta chains from one sample in a study of human T cells and chemical hapten exposure. Each CDR3 protein gets one entry after TCRdb re-called the RACE reads with MiXCR. There are tens of thousands of distinct CDR3 sequences in the sample; about 15% occur only once, and 4% to 6% lies in the top ten. The material sequenced was whole blood, taken in connection with sensitization to the hapten diphenylcyclopropenone (DPC). The source is a woman aged 45-65 years with alopecia areata. Some clones in this sample may be carry-over from other donors' samples. Each CDR3 is given with its conserved first and last residue. The D gene is left open where the match is weak. Rows may omit the clone size; those that give it use once, few, many or a size class.

few	TRBV20-1	TRBD1	TRBJ1-2	TGCAGTGCTGCCCGGGACAGCTATGGCTACACCTTC	CSAARDSYGYTF
many	TRBV7-8	TRBD2	TRBJ2-1	TGTGCCAGCGTTCCACCCCTTAGACTAGCGGGCTTCAATGAGCAGTTCTTC	CASVPPLRLAGFNEQFF
-	TRBV5-4	-	TRBJ2-7	TGTGCCAGCAGCTTGGACCGGACGGAGGTGGGCGAGCAGTACTTC	CASSLDRTEVGEQYF
-	TRBV7-8	TRBD1	TRBJ2-2	TGTGCCAGCAGCAACGAACAGGGGGCCGGGGAGCTGTTTTTT	CASSNEQGAGELFF
-	TRBV6-2/TRBV6-3	TRBD1	TRBJ1-1	TGTGCCAGCAACGTAGGACAGGTCGACACTGAAGCTTTCTTT	CASNVGQVDTEAFF
-	TRBV28	-	TRBJ2-7	TGTGCCAGCAGGACTACGGGGGAGACCTACGAGCAGTACTTC	CASRTTGETYEQYF
few	TRBV6-1	-	TRBJ2-5	TGTGCCAGCAACGAAGGTCTCCGCCAGACCCAGTACTTC	CASNEGLRQTQYF
-	TRBV5-1	TRBD2	TRBJ2-7	TGCGCCAGCAGCTTCGGACTAGCGGGAGGGCCTTCAGTTCTCGTGCAGTACTTC	CASSFGLAGGPSVLVQYF
few	TRBV20-1	TRBD2	TRBJ2-1	TGCAGTGCTAGTCCAGCGGGACTTTTTAGTGAGCAGTTCTTC	CSASPAGLFSEQFF
few	TRBV3-1	-	TRBJ1-3	TGTGCCAGCAGCTATGAGTGGGCTGGAAACACCATATATTTT	CASSYEWAGNTIYF
few	TRBV7-2	TRBD2	TRBJ2-1	TGTGCCAGCAGCTCGACTTCTAGCGGGAGGAATGAGCAGTTCTTC	CASSSTSSGRNEQFF
-	TRBV18	-	TRBJ2-3	TGTGCCAGCTCACCACCGCGAGGGGCTCGGGAAGCAGATACGCAGTATTTT	CASSPPRGAREADTQYF
-	TRBV18	TRBD1	TRBJ1-1	TGTGCCAGCTCACCACGGGGACAGGTGAACACTGAAGCTTTCTTT	CASSPRGQVNTEAFF
few	TRBV29-1	-	TRBJ2-5	TGCAGCGTTGTGCAGAGTGGCGGAGAGACCCAGTACTTC	CSVVQSGGETQYF
few	TRBV10-2	-	TRBJ2-7	TGCGCCAGCAGTGAGGGCATCTCCTACGAGCAGTACTTC	CASSEGISYEQYF
few	TRBV19	-	TRBJ2-2	TGTGCCAGTAGTAGGTTTACAGGGAACACCGGGGAGCTGTTTTTT	CASSRFTGNTGELFF